This T cell receptor beta chain was identified during a study of molecular identifiers for immune sequencing clone quantification. This clonotype was counted a few times. With listed TCR primers and previously described methods, bulk TCR libraries were prepared. TCRdb reprocessed the PCR reads via MiXCR and lists one record per CDR3 protein. The sample holds about 63,000 distinct CDR3 sequences, under 20% seen once. The sample was naive CD8+ T cells from blood, with Jurkat cell RNA spiked in. As to subset: FACS-sorted CD8+CD4-CCR7+CD45RA+ naive T cells. The TCR comes from a human donor in good health. Some libraries in this study had Jurkat cell RNA spiked in.

The CDR3 DNA sequence: TGTGCCAGCGGCATAGGGTTGGGCACCGGGGAGCTGTTTTTT. This gives the protein CASGIGLGTGELFF. The chain carries TRBV7-3 and TRBJ2-2; D not resolved. Germline V gene lookup returns CDR1 SGHTA and CDR2 FQGTGA. This CDR3 has 14 residues. Trimming left V 8 bases short and J 4 bases short, with 14 bases between.